The clone carrying this T cell receptor (beta chain) was picked up a small number of times. The sample originates from a study of patients and donors after allogeneic stem cell transplantation. Each CDR3 protein gets one entry after TCRdb re-called the RT-PCR reads with MiXCR. The sample includes roughly 190,000 distinct CDR3 sequences, less than 45% of them seen just once. The CDR3 consists of 15 residues. The V gene end was trimmed by 6 bases and the J gene end by 1 base; junction bases not matched to a gene: 5. The gene calls are TRBV12-3 or TRBV12-4 and TRBJ1-2, with 10 bases lining up with TRBD1. The specimen was blood, either unsorted or a sorted T cell fraction (not recorded which). This clonotype was obtained from a human donor who was either an allogeneic HSCT recipient or a stem cell or donor lymphocyte infusion donor (not recorded which). It is not recorded whose cells these are; they may come from a transplant donor. The CDR3 DNA reads TGTGCCAGCAGACCCCGGGACAGGGGTAACTATGGCTACACCTTC. It translates to CASRPRDRGNYGYTF.